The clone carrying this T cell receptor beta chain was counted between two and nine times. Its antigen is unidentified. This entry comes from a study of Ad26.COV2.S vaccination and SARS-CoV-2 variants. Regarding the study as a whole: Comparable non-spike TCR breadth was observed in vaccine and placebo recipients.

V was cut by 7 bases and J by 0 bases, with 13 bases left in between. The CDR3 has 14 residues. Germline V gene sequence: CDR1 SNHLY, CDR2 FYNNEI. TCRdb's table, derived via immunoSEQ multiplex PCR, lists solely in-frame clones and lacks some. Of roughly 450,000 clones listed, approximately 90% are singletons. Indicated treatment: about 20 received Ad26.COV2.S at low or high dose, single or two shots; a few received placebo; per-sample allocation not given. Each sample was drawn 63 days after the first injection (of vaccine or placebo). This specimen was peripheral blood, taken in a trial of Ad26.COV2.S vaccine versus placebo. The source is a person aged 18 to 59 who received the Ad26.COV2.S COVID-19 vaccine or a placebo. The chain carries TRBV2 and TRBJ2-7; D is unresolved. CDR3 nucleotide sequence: TGTGCCAGCATCCGCGAGGTCCTCTCCTACGAGCAGTACTTC. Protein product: CASIREVLSYEQYF.